This T cell receptor (beta chain) was recorded in a study of spatial heterogeneity in lung cancer. The CDR3 length is 14 residues. V shed 7 bases and J shed 0 bases, with 14 bases lying between them. Looked up from germline, CDR1 is SGHRS and CDR2 is YFSETQ. TCRdb passed the 5' RACE reads through MiXCR, listing each CDR3 protein once. Of 40,000 to 50,000 distinct CDR3 sequences detected, about an eighth appear once; the ten largest clones hold about 57%. Described time point: sample taken at primary tumor resection. Donation came from 70 or so patients with untreated early-stage non-small cell lung cancer.

The sequence came from a male donor with early-stage non-small cell lung cancer. The starting material was PBMCs, obtained at surgery. The V gene is TRBV5-1, the J gene TRBJ2-7; no firm D call. The CDR3: CASRPGSSSYEQYF. DNA of the CDR3: TGCGCCAGCCGCCCCGGGTCTAGCTCCTACGAGCAGTACTTC. Together with reference TRBV5-1 and TRBJ2-7, the CDR3 gives the full variable domain: KAGVTQTPRYLIKTRGQQVTLSCSPISGHRSVSWYQQTPGQGLQFLFEYFSETQRNKGNFPGRFSGRQFSNSRSEMNVSTLELGDSALYLCASRPGSSSYEQYFGPGTRLTVT.